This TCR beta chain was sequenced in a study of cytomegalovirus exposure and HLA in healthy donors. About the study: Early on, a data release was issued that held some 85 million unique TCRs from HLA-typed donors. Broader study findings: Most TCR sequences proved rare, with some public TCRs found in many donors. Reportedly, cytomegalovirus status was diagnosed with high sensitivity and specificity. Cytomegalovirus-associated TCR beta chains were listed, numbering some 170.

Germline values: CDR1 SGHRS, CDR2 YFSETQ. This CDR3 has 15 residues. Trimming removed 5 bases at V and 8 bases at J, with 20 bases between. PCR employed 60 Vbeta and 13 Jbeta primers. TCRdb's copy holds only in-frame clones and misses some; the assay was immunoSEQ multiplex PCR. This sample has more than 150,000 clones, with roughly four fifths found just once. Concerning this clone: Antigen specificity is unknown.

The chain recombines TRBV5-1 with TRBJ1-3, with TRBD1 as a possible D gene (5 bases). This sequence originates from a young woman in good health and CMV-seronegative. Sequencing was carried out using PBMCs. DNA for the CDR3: TGCGCCAGCAGTCTATGTTATTGGGGCGAGGACACCATATATTTT. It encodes CASSLCYWGEDTIYF.